These 7 T cell receptor beta chains originate from one sample sequenced in a study of shared clonotypes between healthy human individuals. The table came from immunoSEQ multiplex PCR; TCRdb's copy has only in-frame clones and leaves some out. The sample consists of about 670,000 clones, 72% of them appearing once. Sequencing was performed on memory CD4+ T cells sorted from blood. Stated subset: CD45RA-negative fraction. The receptors derive from a woman under 40 in good health.

In its sample, this clone was seen a few times. The V and J genes are TRBV6-6 and TRBJ2-1; TRBD1 aligns across 12 bases. Germline assignment: CDR1 MNHNY and CDR2 SVGAGI (reference sequence). V was pared by 7 bases and J by 9 bases, with 10 bases of the junction left unmatched. This CDR3 region has 15 residues. CDR3 sequence (DNA): TGTGCCAGCATATCGGGACAGGGGGCGATGGGTGAGCAGTTCTTC. It is translated as CASISGQGAMGEQFF.

The chain carries TRBV28 and TRBJ2-7; D ambiguous. The CDR3 sequence is 14 residues long. Germline CDR1 is MDHEN and CDR2 is SYDVKM. V was clipped by 2 bases and J by 6 bases, with 14 bases between them. The CDR3 nucleotides are TGTGCCAGCAGTTTAGTACGAAGAGAGCGCGAGCAGTACTTC. Encoded protein: CASSLVRREREQYF.

The gene calls are TRBV21-1 and TRBJ1-2. TRBV21-1 corresponds to a pseudogene. The CDR3 is 16 residues long. CDR3 bases: TGTGCCAGCAGCAAAGAGGTAGCGGACAGACCTTTGGGGCACACCTTC. As protein: CASSKEVADRPLGHTF.

This clone was counted between two and nine times. The genes are TRBV25-1 and TRBJ2-1; 8 bases line up with TRBD2. The CDR3 is 18 residues long. V lost 7 bases and J lost 0; bases outside the gene matches: 14. Looked up from germline, CDR1 is MGHDK and CDR2 is SYGVNS. The CDR3 nucleotides are TGTGCCAGCACCTGGGGGGGTAGCGGGATGAGCTCCTACAATGAGCAGTTCTTC. Translated, it gives CASTWGGSGMSSYNEQFF.

The chain combines TRBV7-9 with TRBJ2-3; D gene uncertain. The CDR3 is 13 amino acids. The V gene's germline CDR1 is SEHNR and CDR2 FQNEAQ (reference sequence). The V end lost 5 bases, the J end lost 6 bases, and 12 bases lay between the germline ends. The CDR3 region is CASSPRLVDTQYF. The DNA of the CDR3 is TGTGCCAGCAGCCCTCGTTTGGTGGATACGCAGTATTTT.

The chain joins TRBV5-1 to TRBJ2-1; 7 bases are a match to TRBD1. The CDR3 covers 15 residues. CDR1 is SGHRS, CDR2 YFSETQ, per germline. J gave up 3 bases and V 4 bases, and 7 bases lay outside the gene matches. The CDR3 nucleotides read TGCGCCAGCAGCCTGGACAGGATCGACTACAATGAGCAGTTCTTC. Protein: CASSLDRIDYNEQFF.

This clone was observed a handful of times. The chain's CDR3 is CASSPQRTGEAFF. The CDR3 coding sequence is TGTGCCAGCAGCCCACAAAGGACGGGTGAAGCTTTCTTT. V and J are TRBV7-3 and TRBJ1-1; D is uncertain. The length of the CDR3 is 13 residues. Germline V gene sequence: CDR1 SGHTA, CDR2 FQGTGA. The V end was cut by 5 bases, the J end by 7 bases, with 14 bases between.